This record covers a single T cell receptor beta chain. Its matching antigen is unknown. This same CDR3 is encoded by further DNA sequences in the sample. The entry originates in a study of cytomegalovirus exposure and HLA in healthy donors. Primers: 60 Vbeta forward and 13 Jbeta reverse. Assay used: immunoSEQ multiplex PCR; TCRdb lists only in-frame clones, some missing. The sample lists approximately 110,000 clones; approximately 66% were seen once. Broader study findings: Across HLA loci, a later analysis found differing TCR association rates, with DRB1 most and HLA-C fewest. The study labeled 150 to 200 TCR beta chains cytomegalovirus-associated.

Germline CDR1 MNHEY, CDR2 SMNVEV (reference sequence). V dropped 6 bases and J dropped 2; count of bases not matched to a gene: 3. The CDR3 contains 14 residues. Material for sequencing was PBMCs. This clonotype originated in a man between 35 and 55 years old in good health and CMV-seropositive. The rearrangement joins TRBV27 to TRBJ1-4, with 7 bases lining up with TRBD1. The CDR3: CASSLGGTNEKLFF. The DNA for the CDR3 is TGTGCCAGCAGCCTAGGGGGCACTAATGAAAAACTGTTTTTT.